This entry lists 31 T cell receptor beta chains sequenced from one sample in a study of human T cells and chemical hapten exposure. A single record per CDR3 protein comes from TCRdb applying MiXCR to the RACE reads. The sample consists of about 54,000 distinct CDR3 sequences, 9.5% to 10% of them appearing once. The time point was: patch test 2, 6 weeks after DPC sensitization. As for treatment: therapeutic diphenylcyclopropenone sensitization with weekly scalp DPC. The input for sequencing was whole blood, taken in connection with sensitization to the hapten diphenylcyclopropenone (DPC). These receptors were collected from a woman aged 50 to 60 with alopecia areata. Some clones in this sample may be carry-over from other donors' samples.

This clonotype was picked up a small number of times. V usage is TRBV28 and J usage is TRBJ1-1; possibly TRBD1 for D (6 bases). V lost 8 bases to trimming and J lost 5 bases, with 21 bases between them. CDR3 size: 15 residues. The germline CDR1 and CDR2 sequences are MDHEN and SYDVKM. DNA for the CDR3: TGTGCCAGCTATCAAGGAGGGGGGGCCATAACTGAAGCTTTCTTT. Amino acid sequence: CASYQGGGAITEAFF.

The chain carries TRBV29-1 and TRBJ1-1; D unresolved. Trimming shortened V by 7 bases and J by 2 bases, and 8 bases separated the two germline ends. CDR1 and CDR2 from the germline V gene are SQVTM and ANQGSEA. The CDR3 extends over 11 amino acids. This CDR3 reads CSGEFNTEAFF. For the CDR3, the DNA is TGCAGCGGGGAGTTCAACACTGAAGCTTTCTTT.

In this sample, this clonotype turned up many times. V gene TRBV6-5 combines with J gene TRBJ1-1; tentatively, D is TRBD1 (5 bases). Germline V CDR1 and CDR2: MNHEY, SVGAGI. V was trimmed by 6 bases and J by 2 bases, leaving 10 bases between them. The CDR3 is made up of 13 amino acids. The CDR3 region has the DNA TGTGCCAGCAGGATGACAGCAAACACTGAAGCTTTCTTT. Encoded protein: CASRMTANTEAFF.

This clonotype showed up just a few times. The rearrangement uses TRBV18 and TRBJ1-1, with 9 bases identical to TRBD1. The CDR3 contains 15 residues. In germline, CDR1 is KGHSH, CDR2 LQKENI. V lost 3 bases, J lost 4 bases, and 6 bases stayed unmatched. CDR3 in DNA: TGTGCCAGCTCACCTGCACAGGGGGCTATCACTGAAGCTTTCTTT. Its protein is CASSPAQGAITEAFF.

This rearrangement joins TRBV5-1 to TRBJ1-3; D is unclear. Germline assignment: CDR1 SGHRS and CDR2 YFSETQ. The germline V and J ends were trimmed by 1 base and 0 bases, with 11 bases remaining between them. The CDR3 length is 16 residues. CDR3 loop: CASSLLVRDSGNTIYF. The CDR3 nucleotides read TGCGCCAGCAGCTTGCTGGTCAGAGACTCTGGAAACACCATATATTTT. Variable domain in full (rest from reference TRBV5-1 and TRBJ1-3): KAGVTQTPRYLIKTRGQQVTLSCSPISGHRSVSWYQQTPGQGLQFLFEYFSETQRNKGNFPGRFSGRQFSNSRSEMNVSTLELGDSALYLCASSLLVRDSGNTIYFGEGSWLTVV.

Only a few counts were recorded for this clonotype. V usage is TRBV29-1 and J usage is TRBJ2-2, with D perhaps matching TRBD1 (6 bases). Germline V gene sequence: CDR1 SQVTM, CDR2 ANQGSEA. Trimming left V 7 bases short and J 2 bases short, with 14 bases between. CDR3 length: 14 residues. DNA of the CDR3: TGCAGCGCCAAAGGGGGTCCCAACACCGGGGAGCTGTTTTTT. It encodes CSAKGGPNTGELFF.

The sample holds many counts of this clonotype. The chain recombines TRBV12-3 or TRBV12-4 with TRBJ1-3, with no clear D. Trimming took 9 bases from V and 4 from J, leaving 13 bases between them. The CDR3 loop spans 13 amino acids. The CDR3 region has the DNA TGTGCCAGTGGGAGGCTGCAGGGAAACACCATATATTTT. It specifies CASGRLQGNTIYF.

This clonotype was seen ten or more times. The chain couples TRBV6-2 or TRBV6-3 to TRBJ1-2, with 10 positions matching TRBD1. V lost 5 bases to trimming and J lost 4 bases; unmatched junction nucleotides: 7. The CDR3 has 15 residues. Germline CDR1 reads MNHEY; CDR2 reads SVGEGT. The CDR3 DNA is TGTGCCAGCAGTACCGGGACAGGGGTGCTCTATGGCTACACCTTC. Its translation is CASSTGTGVLYGYTF.

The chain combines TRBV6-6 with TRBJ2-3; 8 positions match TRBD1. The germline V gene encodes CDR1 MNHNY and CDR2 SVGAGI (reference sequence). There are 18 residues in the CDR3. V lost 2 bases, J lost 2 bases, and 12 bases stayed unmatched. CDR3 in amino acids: CASSYVQGAPINTDTQYF. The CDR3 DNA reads TGTGCCAGCAGTTACGTGCAGGGGGCCCCTATTAACACAGATACGCAGTATTTT.

The CDR3 reads CASRGVTEAFF. Written as DNA, the CDR3 is TGCGCCAGCAGGGGGGTAACTGAAGCTTTCTTT. The chain recombines TRBV5-1 with TRBJ1-1, with D perhaps TRBD1 (5 bases). This CDR3 spans 11 amino acids. V was shortened by 5 bases and J by 5 bases, with 7 bases between the two germline ends. CDR1 is SGHRS, CDR2 YFSETQ, per germline.

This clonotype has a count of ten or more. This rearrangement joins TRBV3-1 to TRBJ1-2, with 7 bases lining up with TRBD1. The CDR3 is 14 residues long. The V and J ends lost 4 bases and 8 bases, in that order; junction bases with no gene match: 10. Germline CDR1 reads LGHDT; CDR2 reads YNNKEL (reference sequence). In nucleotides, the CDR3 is TGTGCCAGCAGCCCCGACAGGGTATATTCCGGCTACACCTTC. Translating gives CASSPDRVYSGYTF. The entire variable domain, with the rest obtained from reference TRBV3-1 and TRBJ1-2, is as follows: DTAVSQTPKYLVTQMGNDKSIKCEQNLGHDTMYWYKQDSKKFLKIMFSYNNKELIINETVPNRFSPKSPDKAHLNLHINSLELGDSAVYFCASSPDRVYSGYTFGSGTRLTVV.

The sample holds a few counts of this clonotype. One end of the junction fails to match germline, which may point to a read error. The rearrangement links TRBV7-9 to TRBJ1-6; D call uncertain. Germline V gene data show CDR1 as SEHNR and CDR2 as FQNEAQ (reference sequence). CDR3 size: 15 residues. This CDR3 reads CASSLGSVYTSPLHF. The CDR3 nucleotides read TGTGCCAGCAGCTTAGGGTCGGTGTATACTTCACCCCTCCACTTT.

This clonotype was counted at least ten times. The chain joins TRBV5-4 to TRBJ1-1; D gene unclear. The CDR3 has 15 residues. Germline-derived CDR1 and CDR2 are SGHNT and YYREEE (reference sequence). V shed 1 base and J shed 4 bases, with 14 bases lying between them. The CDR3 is CASSLSSSSSTEAFF. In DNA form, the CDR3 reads TGTGCCAGCAGCTTGTCGAGTTCTTCGAGCACTGAAGCTTTCTTT. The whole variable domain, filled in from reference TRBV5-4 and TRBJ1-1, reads ETGVTQSPTHLIKTRGQQVTLRCSSQSGHNTVSWYQQALGQGPQFIFQYYREEENGRGNFPPRFSGLQFPNYSSELNVNALELDDSALYLCASSLSSSSSTEAFFGQGTRLTVV.

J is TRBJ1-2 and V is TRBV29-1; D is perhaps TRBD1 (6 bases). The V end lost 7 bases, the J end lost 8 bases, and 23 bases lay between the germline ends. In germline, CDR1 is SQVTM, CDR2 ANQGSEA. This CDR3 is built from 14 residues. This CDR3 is CSARAGDGGGGYTF. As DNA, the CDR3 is TGCAGCGCCCGAGCAGGGGACGGGGGCGGAGGCTACACCTTC.

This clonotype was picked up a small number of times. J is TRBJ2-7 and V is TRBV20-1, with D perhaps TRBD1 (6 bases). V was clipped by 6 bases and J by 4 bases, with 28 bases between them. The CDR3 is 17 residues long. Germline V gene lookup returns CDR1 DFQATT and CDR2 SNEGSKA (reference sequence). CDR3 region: CSAPKDSRPWIPYEQYF. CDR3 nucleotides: TGCAGTGCCCCAAAGGACAGCCGTCCGTGGATCCCTTACGAGCAGTACTTC.

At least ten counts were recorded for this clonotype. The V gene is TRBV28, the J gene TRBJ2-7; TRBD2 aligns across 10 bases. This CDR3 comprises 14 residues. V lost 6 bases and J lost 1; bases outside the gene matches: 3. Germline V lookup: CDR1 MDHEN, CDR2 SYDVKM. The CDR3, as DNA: TGTGCCAGCAGATCTAGCGGGAGTTCCTACGAGCAGTACTTC. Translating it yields CASRSSGSSYEQYF.

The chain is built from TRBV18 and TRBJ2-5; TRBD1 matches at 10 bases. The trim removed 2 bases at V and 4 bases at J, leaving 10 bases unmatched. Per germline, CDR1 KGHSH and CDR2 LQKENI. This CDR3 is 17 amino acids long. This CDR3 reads CASSPMRQGAGRETQYF. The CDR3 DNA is TGTGCCAGCTCACCAATGAGACAGGGGGCCGGTCGAGAGACCCAGTACTTC.

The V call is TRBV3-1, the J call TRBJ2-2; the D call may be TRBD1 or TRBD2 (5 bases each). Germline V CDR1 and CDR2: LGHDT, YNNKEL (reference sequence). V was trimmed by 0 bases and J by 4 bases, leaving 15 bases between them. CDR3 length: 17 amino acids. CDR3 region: CASSQDPPGDGTGELFF. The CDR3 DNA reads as TGTGCCAGCAGCCAAGATCCCCCCGGGGACGGCACCGGGGAGCTGTTTTTT.

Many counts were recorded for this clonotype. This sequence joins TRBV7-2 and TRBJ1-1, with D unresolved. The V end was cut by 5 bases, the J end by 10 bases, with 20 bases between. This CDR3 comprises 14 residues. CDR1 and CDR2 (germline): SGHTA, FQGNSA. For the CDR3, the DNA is TGTGCCAGCAGCGAACAAGGGCCGCTGAGAGGAGCTTTCTTT. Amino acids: CASSEQGPLRGAFF. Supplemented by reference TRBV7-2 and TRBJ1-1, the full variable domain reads GAGVSQSPSNKVTEKGKDVELRCDPISGHTALYWYRQSLGQGLEFLIYFQGNSAPDKSGLPSDRFSAERTGGSVSTLTIQRTQQEDSAVYLCASSEQGPLRGAFFGQGTRLTVV.

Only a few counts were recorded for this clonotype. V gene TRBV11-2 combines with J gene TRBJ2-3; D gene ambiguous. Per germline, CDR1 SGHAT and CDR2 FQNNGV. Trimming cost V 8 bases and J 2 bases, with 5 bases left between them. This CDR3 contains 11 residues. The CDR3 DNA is TGTGCCAGCGGAAACACAGATACGCAGTATTTT. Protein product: CASGNTDTQYF. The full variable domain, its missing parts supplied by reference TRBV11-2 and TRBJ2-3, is EAGVAQSPRYKIIEKRQSVAFWCNPISGHATLYWYQQILGQGPKLLIQFQNNGVVDDSQLPKDRFSAERLKGVDSTLKIQPAKLEDSAVYLCASGNTDTQYFGPGTRLTVL.

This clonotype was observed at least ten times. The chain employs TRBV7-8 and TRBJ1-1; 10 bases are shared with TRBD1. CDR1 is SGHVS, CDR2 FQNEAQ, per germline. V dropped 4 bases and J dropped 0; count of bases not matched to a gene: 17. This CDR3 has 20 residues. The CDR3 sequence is CASSSSTGGYHGTMNTEAFF. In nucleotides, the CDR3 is TGTGCCAGCAGCTCCTCGACAGGGGGCTACCACGGAACCATGAACACTGAAGCTTTCTTT.

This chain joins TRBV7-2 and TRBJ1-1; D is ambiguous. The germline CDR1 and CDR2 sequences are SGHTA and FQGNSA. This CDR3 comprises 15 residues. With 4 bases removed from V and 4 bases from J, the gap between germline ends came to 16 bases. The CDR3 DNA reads TGTGCCAGCAGCTCCCCTCGGGGTCGGGGCACTGAAGCTTTCTTT. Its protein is CASSSPRGRGTEAFF.

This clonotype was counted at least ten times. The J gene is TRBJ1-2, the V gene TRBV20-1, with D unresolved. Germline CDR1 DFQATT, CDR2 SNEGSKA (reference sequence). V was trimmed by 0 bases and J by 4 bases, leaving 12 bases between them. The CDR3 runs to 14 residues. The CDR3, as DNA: TGCAGTGCTAGAGATCCAAGGAACTCCTATGGCTACACCTTC. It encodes CSARDPRNSYGYTF.

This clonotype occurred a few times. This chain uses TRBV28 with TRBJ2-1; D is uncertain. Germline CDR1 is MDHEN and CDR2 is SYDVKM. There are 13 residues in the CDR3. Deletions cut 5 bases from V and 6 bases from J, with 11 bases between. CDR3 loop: CASSPPKPNEQFF. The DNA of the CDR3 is TGTGCCAGCAGTCCACCCAAACCCAATGAGCAGTTCTTC.

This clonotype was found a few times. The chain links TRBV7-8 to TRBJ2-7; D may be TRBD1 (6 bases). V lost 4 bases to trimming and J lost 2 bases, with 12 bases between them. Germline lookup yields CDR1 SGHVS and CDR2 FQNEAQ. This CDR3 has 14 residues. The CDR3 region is CASSSWTETYEQYF. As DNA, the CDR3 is TGTGCCAGCAGCTCTTGGACAGAGACCTACGAGCAGTACTTC.

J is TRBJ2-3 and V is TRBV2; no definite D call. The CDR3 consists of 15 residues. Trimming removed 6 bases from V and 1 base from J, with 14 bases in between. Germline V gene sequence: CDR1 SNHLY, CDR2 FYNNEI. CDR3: CASSSRTLRTDTQYF. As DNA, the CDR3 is TGTGCCAGCAGCTCACGGACCCTACGCACAGATACGCAGTATTTT.

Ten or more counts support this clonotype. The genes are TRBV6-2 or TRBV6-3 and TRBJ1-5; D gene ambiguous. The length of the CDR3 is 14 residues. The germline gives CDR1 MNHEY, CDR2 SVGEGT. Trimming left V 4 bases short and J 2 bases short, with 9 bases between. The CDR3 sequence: CASSWGSGNQPQHF. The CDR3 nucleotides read TGTGCCAGCAGTTGGGGATCCGGCAATCAGCCCCAGCATTTT.

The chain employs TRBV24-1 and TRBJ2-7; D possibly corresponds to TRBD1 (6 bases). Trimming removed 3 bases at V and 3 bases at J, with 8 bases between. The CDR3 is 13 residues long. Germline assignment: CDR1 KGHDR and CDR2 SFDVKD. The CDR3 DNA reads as TGTGCCACCAGTGATAGGGGGAACTACGAGCAGTACTTC. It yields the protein CATSDRGNYEQYF.

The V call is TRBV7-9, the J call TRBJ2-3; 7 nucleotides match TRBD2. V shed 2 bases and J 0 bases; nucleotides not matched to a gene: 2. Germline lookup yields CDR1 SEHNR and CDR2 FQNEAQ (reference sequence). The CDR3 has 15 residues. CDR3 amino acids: CASSLSSGSTDTQYF. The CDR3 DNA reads TGTGCCAGCAGCTTAAGTAGCGGGAGCACAGATACGCAGTATTTT.

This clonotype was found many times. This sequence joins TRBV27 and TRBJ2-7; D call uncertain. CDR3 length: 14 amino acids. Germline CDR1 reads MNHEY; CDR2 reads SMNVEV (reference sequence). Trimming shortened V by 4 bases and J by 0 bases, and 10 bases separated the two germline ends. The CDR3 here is CASSSQYPSYEQYF. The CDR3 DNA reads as TGTGCCAGCAGTTCACAATATCCCTCCTACGAGCAGTACTTC.

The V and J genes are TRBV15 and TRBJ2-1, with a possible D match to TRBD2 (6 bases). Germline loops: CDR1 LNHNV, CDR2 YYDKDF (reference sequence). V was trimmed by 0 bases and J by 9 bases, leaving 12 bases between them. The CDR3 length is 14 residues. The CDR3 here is CATSRDTGVSEQFF. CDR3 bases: TGTGCCACCAGCAGAGACACGGGAGTCAGTGAGCAGTTCTTC.